These 23 T cell receptor beta chains came from one sample sequenced in a study of T cell responses to AZD1222 COVID-19 vaccine. Using immunoSEQ multiplex PCR, the repertoire was profiled, and TCRdb retains in-frame clones only, with some absent. The sample has roughly 270,000 clones, around 93% seen once. The sequences come from peripheral blood, collected 28 days after the second AZD1222 dose. The receptors were sampled from an adult who received the AZD1222 COVID-19 vaccine.

Regarding this clone: Likely a read error: the CDR3 ends without its conserved phenylalanine or tryptophan. Because the CDR3's place on the DNA is in doubt, the DNA is left out and the CDR3 is given as listed by TCRdb. The CDR3 sequence is CASSPLPGQGMVP. The chain carries TRBV3-1 (or the pseudogene TRBV3-2) and TRBJ2-7; the listed D gene, TRBD1, was not tested against the DNA. Germline V gene lookup returns CDR1 LGHDT and CDR2 YNNKEL (reference sequence). The CDR3 spans 13 residues, counting both ends.

V is TRBV6-5 and J is TRBJ2-7; no clear D gene. CDR1 is MNHEY and CDR2 is SVGAGI in the germline V gene. This CDR3 has 14 amino acids. Trimming left V 7 bases short and J 0 bases short, with 13 bases between. For the CDR3, the DNA is TGTGCCAGCATCCGCGACACAAGCTCCTACGAGCAGTACTTC. This codes for CASIRDTSSYEQYF.

The chain is built from TRBV19 and TRBJ1-1, with 8 bases aligning to TRBD1. Germline-derived CDR1 and CDR2 are LNHDA and SQIVND (reference sequence). V trimming: 6 bases; J trimming: 4 bases; junction bases outside the gene matches: 4. The CDR3 runs 13 residues. This chain's CDR3 is CASRKDRVTEAFF. In DNA, the CDR3 is TGTGCCAGTAGGAAGGACAGGGTCACTGAAGCTTTCTTT.

The chain joins TRBV19 to TRBJ2-2; a weak D match, TRBD2 (6 bases). Per germline, CDR1 LNHDA and CDR2 SQIVND (reference sequence). Trimming stripped 2 bases from V and 6 bases from J, with 13 bases between. The CDR3 has 15 residues. The CDR3 protein is CASSIREEGAGELFF. The CDR3 bases are TGTGCCAGTAGTATAAGGGAGGAAGGGGCCGGGGAGCTGTTTTTT. Filled out from reference TRBV19 and TRBJ2-2, the complete variable domain reads DGGITQSPKYLFRKEGQNVTLSCEQNLNHDAMYWYRQDPGQGLRLIYYSQIVNDFQKGDIAEGYSVSREKKESFPLTVTSAQKNPTAFYLCASSIREEGAGELFFGEGSRLTVL.

The rearrangement links TRBV5-1 to TRBJ2-6, with D perhaps matching TRBD2 (5 bases). CDR1 is SGHRS and CDR2 is YFSETQ in the germline V gene. V lost 3 bases, J lost 4 bases, and 8 bases lay in between. The CDR3 is 14 residues long. The CDR3 bases are TGCGCCAGCAGCTCGGAGGCCGGGGCCAACGTCCTGACTTTC. Its protein product is CASSSEAGANVLTF.

J is TRBJ1-5 and V is TRBV20-1; tentatively, D is TRBD1 (6 bases). CDR3 length: 15 residues. Deletions cut 3 bases from V and 6 bases from J, with 18 bases between. Germline CDR1 reads DFQATT; CDR2 reads SNEGSKA (reference sequence). In nucleotides, the CDR3 is TGCAGTGCTAGTAGGGGGACGGGCCTGAGTCAGCCCCAGCATTTT. It yields the protein CSASRGTGLSQPQHF.

As DNA, the CDR3 is TGCGCCAGCAGCCTCGCCGGGACATCTCAAGAGACCCAGTACTTC. It yields the protein CASSLAGTSQETQYF. This chain joins TRBV5-1 and TRBJ2-5, with a weak D call TRBD1 (6 bases). The CDR3 has 15 amino acids. Trimming cost V 4 bases and J 2 bases, with 15 bases left between them. Per germline, CDR1 SGHRS and CDR2 YFSETQ.

The gene calls are TRBV7-2 and TRBJ2-3, with 9 nucleotides matching TRBD2. Germline V gives CDR1 SGHTA, CDR2 FQGNSA. The CDR3 covers 17 residues. J lost 4 bases, V lost 0 bases, and 8 bases had no gene match. Written as DNA, the CDR3 is TGTGCCAGCAGCTTAGCCGTTAGCGGGGGAGGTGCAGATACGCAGTATTTT. Its protein product is CASSLAVSGGGADTQYF.

The V and J genes are TRBV5-6 and TRBJ1-5; D is possibly TRBD1 (6 bases). Trimming took 4 bases from V and 3 from J, leaving 11 bases between them. From germline, CDR1 is SGHDT and CDR2 YYEEEE. The CDR3 totals 14 residues. The CDR3 bases are TGTGCCAGCAGCCGGGACACCTCCAATCAGCCCCAGCATTTT. It is translated as CASSRDTSNQPQHF.

In regard to this clone: The sample has other DNA sequences that encode this CDR3 too. The chain joins TRBV27 to TRBJ2-7; 8 bases fit TRBD1. J gave up 2 bases and V 0 bases, and 0 bases lay outside the gene matches. The germline CDR1 and CDR2 sequences are MNHEY and SMNVEV (reference sequence). The CDR3 is 14 amino acids. The CDR3 loop is CASSLSRGPYEQYF. The CDR3 DNA sequence: TGTGCCAGCAGTTTATCCAGGGGGCCCTACGAGCAGTACTTC.

This chain joins TRBV5-1 and TRBJ2-2; D might be TRBD2 (6 bases). The CDR3 has 16 residues. Germline-derived CDR1 and CDR2 are SGHRS and YFSETQ. The V end lost 7 bases, the J end lost 5 bases, and 21 bases lay between the germline ends. This chain's CDR3 is CASYPTFGGGTGELFF. CDR3 nucleotide sequence: TGCGCCAGCTATCCTACGTTCGGGGGAGGTACCGGGGAGCTGTTTTTT. The variable domain in full, completed from reference TRBV5-1 and TRBJ2-2, reads KAGVTQTPRYLIKTRGQQVTLSCSPISGHRSVSWYQQTPGQGLQFLFEYFSETQRNKGNFPGRFSGRQFSNSRSEMNVSTLELGDSALYLCASYPTFGGGTGELFFGEGSRLTVL.

V usage is TRBV4-1 and J usage is TRBJ2-1; 11 bases line up with TRBD2. Germline V gene sequence: CDR1 MGHRA, CDR2 YSYEKL. V trimming: 2 bases; J trimming: 8 bases; junction bases outside the gene matches: 5. The CDR3 has 15 residues. DNA for the CDR3: TGCGCCAGCAGCCAATGGGGACTAGCGGCCGATGAGCAGTTCTTC. Its protein is CASSQWGLAADEQFF.

V usage is TRBV27 and J usage is TRBJ1-2; D gene uncertain. Germline CDR1 is MNHEY and CDR2 is SMNVEV (reference sequence). This CDR3 is built from 13 residues. V lost 3 bases and J lost 4, with 9 bases in between. DNA for the CDR3: TGTGCCAGCAGTTTTGCAGGAACCTATGGCTACACCTTC. Protein: CASSFAGTYGYTF.

This chain connects TRBV14 to TRBJ2-1; 11 bases agree with TRBD1. The germline V gene has CDR1 SGHDN and CDR2 FVKESK. The J segment lost 6 bases and the V segment lost 1 base, leaving 2 bases of the junction unmatched. The CDR3 is made up of 15 amino acids. This chain's CDR3 is CASSQGDRGGNEQFF. DNA of the CDR3: TGTGCCAGCAGCCAAGGGGACAGGGGGGGCAATGAGCAGTTCTTC.

CDR3 coding DNA: TGTGCCAGCAGGAAAGCGGGTGGAGGAAAACTGTTTTTT. Translating it yields CASRKAGGGKLFF. J is TRBJ1-4 and V is TRBV13; D gene ambiguous. This CDR3 is built from 13 residues. The V end lost 6 bases, the J end lost 10 bases, and 15 bases lay between the germline ends. Germline CDR1 is PRHDT and CDR2 is FYEKMQ (reference sequence).

The chain uses TRBV9 and TRBJ1-2; TRBD1 matches 10 bases. The CDR3 runs to 16 residues. Trimming cost V 0 bases and J 5 bases; bases outside gene matches: 7. Germline CDR1 is SGDLS and CDR2 is YYNGEE. The CDR3 here is CASSVARDRGSYGYTF. The DNA of the CDR3 is TGTGCCAGCAGCGTAGCTCGGGACAGGGGATCGTATGGCTACACCTTC.

This clone appeared a single time. V and J are TRBV5-1 and TRBJ1-1, with TRBD1 matching over 10 bases. CDR3 length: 16 residues. Germline V gene sequence: CDR1 SGHRS, CDR2 YFSETQ. V lost 2 bases and J lost 0; bases outside the gene matches: 4. CDR3 residues: CASSFQTGGLNTEAFF. CDR3 nucleotide sequence: TGCGCCAGCAGCTTTCAGACAGGGGGCCTGAACACTGAAGCTTTCTTT.

The CDR3 loop is CASSQVGQVYGYTF. CDR3 sequence (DNA): TGCGCCAGCAGCCAGGTGGGACAGGTTTACGGCTACACCTTC. This sequence joins TRBV4-3 and TRBJ1-2; 8 nucleotides agree with TRBD1. V gave up 3 bases and J gave up 8 bases; unmatched junction bases: 8. CDR1 is LGHNA and CDR2 is YSLEER in the germline V gene. The CDR3 length is 14 residues.

J is TRBJ1-2 and V is TRBV19; D gene uncertain. Germline V gene sequence: CDR1 LNHDA, CDR2 SQIVND (reference sequence). The V gene lost 0 bases and the J gene lost 5 bases, with 13 bases spanning the gap. The CDR3 loop spans 15 amino acids. The CDR3 DNA sequence: TGTGCCAGTAGTATAGAAGGACGGCCTATATATGGCTACACCTTC. Translating gives CASSIEGRPIYGYTF.

The chain is built from TRBV5-1 and TRBJ2-7; 7 bases are a match to TRBD1. Germline values: CDR1 SGHRS, CDR2 YFSETQ. Germline trimming cut 5 bases from V and 2 bases from J; bases unmatched to any gene: 7. This CDR3 has 14 amino acids. CDR3 amino acids: CASSQQGSPYEQYF. The CDR3 nucleotides are TGCGCCAGCAGTCAACAGGGGTCCCCCTACGAGCAGTACTTC. The full variable domain, in which reference TRBV5-1 and TRBJ2-7 provide the parts outside the CDR3, is KAGVTQTPRYLIKTRGQQVTLSCSPISGHRSVSWYQQTPGQGLQFLFEYFSETQRNKGNFPGRFSGRQFSNSRSEMNVSTLELGDSALYLCASSQQGSPYEQYFGPGTRLTVT.

This chain joins TRBV28 and TRBJ2-5; a weak D match, TRBD1 (6 bases). The V and J ends lost 2 bases and 6 bases respectively, with 10 bases between them. The CDR3 is made up of 13 amino acids. Germline-derived CDR1 and CDR2 are MDHEN and SYDVKM. For the CDR3, the DNA is TGTGCCAGCAGTTTAGGACAGACTAAGACCCAGTACTTC. Translating gives CASSLGQTKTQYF.

The chain couples TRBV10-3 to TRBJ2-2; tentative D call: TRBD1 (5 bases). Germline V gene lookup returns CDR1 ENHRY and CDR2 SYGVKD. The length of the CDR3 is 15 residues. Trimming cost V 3 bases and J 0 bases, with 8 bases left between them. The CDR3 is CAISDQGTNTGELFF. The DNA of the CDR3 is TGTGCCATCAGTGATCAGGGTACGAACACCGGGGAGCTGTTTTTT.

The rearrangement joins TRBV19 to TRBJ1-2; D unclear. V shed 9 bases and J shed 0 bases, with 11 bases lying between them. Germline V gene sequence: CDR1 LNHDA, CDR2 SQIVND (reference sequence). This CDR3 is built from 13 residues. CDR3 nucleotide sequence: TGTGCCAGCGCCCGGACGTCTAACTATGGCTACACCTTC. This translates into CASARTSNYGYTF.